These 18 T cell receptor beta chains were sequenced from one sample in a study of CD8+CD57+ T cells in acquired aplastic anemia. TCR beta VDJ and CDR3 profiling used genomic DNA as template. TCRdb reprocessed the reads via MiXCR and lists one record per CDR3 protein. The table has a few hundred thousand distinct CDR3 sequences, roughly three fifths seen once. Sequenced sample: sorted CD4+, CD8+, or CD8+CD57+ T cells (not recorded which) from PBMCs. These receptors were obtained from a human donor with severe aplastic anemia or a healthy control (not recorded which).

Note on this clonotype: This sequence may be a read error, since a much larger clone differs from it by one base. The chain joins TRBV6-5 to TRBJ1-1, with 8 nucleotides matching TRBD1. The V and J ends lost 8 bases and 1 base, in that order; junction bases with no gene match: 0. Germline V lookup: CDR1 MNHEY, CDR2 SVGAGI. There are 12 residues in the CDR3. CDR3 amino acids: CASQGANTEAFF. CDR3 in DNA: TGTGCCAGCCAGGGGGCGAACACTGAAGCTTTCTTT.

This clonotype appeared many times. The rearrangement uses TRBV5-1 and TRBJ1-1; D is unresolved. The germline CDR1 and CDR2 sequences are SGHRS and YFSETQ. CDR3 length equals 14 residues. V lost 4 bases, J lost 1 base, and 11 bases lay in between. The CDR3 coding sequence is TGCGCCAGCAGCCCCAGTAGGCCGAACACTGAAGCTTTCTTT. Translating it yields CASSPSRPNTEAFF.

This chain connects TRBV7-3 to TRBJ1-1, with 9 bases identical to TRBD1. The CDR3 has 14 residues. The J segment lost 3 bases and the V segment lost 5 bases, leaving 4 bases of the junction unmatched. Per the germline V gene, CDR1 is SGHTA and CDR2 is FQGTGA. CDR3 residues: CASSGRQGDTEAFF. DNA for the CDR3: TGTGCCAGCAGCGGACGACAGGGGGACACTGAAGCTTTCTTT.

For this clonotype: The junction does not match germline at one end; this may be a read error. The CDR3 DNA follows: TGCGCAAGCAGTGAATCAGGCTCTGGAAACACCATATATTTT. Protein sequence: CASSESGSGNTIYF. V usage is TRBV5-1 and J usage is TRBJ1-3; D is unresolved. The CDR3 totals 14 residues. CDR1 and CDR2 (germline): SGHRS, YFSETQ.

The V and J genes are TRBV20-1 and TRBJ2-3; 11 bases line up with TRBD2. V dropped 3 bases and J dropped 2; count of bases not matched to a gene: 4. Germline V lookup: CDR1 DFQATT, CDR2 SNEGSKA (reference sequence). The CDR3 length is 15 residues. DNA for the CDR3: TGCAGTGCTAGTCAACTAGCGGGGGACACAGATACGCAGTATTTT. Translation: CSASQLAGDTDTQYF.

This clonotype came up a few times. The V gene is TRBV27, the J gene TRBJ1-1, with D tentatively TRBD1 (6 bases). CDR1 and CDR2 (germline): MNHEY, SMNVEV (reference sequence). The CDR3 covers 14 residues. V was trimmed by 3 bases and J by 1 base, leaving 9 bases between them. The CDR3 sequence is CASSFSTGNTEAFF. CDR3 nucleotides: TGTGCCAGCAGTTTCTCGACAGGGAACACTGAAGCTTTCTTT.

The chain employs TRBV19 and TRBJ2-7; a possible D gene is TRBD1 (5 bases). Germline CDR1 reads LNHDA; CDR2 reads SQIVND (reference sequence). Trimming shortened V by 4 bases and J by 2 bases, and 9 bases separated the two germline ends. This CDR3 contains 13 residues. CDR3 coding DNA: TGTGCCAGTAGTACCCAAGGGGCCTACGAGCAGTACTTC. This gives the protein CASSTQGAYEQYF.

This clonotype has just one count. This CDR3 is CSARDKGAMDTEAFF. CDR3 in DNA: TGCAGTGCTAGAGATAAGGGGGCGATGGACACTGAAGCTTTCTTT. The chain recombines TRBV20-1 with TRBJ1-1, with 7 bases aligning to TRBD1. The length of the CDR3 is 15 residues. Germline CDR1 and CDR2: DFQATT and SNEGSKA (reference sequence). The V segment lost 0 bases and the J segment 3 bases; nucleotides outside the gene matches: 7.

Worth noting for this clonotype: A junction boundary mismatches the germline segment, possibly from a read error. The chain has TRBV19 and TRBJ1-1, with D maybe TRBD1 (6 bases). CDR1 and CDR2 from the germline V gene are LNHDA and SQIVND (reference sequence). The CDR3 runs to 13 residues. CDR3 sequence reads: CASSLDRSTEAFF. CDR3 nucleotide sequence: TGTGCCAGTAGTCTAGACAGGAGCACTGAAGCTTTCTTT. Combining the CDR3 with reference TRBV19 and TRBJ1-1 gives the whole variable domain DGGITQSPKYLFRKEGQNVTLSCEQNLNHDAMYWYRQDPGQGLRLIYYSQIVNDFQKGDIAEGYSVSREKKESFPLTVTSAQKNPTAFYLCASSLDRSTEAFFGQGTRLTVV.

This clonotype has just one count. The CDR3, as DNA: TGTGCCAGTAGTATCCAGGGAAGCACTGAAGCTTTCTTT. Translation gives CASSIQGSTEAFF. This sequence joins TRBV19 and TRBJ1-1; D perhaps matches TRBD1 (5 bases). Germline assignment: CDR1 LNHDA and CDR2 SQIVND (reference sequence). V lost 3 bases and J 4 bases, leaving 9 bases between the germline ends. The CDR3 runs to 13 residues.

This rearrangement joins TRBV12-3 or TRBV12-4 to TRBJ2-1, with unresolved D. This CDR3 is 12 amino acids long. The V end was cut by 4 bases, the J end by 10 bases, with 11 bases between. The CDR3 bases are TGTGCCAGCAGTTATCTCCCGGGCGAGCAGTTCTTC. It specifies CASSYLPGEQFF.

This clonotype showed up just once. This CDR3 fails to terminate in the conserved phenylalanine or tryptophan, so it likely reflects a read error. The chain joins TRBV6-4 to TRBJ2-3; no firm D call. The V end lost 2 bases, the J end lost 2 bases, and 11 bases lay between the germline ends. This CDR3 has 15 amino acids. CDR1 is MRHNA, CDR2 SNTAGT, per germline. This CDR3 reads CASSDTIGHTDTQYL. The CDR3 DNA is TGTGCCAGCAGTGACACCATTGGCCACACAGATACGCAGTATCTT.

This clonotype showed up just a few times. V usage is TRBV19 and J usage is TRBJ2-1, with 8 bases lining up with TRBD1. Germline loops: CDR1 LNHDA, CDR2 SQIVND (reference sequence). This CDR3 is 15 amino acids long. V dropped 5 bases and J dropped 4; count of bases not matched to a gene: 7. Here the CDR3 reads CASSRGTGFYNEQFF. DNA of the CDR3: TGTGCCAGTAGTCGTGGGACAGGTTTTTACAATGAGCAGTTCTTC.

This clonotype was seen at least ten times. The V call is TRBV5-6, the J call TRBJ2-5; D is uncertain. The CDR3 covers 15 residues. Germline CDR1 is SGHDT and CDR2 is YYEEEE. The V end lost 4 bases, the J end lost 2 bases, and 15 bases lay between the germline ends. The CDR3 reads CASSAGQKGQETQYF. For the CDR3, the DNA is TGTGCCAGCAGCGCCGGTCAGAAGGGACAAGAGACCCAGTACTTC.

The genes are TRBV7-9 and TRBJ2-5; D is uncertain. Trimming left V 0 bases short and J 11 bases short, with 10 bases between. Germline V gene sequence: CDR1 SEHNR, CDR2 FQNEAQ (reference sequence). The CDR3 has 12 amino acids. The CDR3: CASSLAIGEQYF. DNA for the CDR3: TGTGCCAGCAGCTTAGCGATCGGAGAGCAGTACTTC.

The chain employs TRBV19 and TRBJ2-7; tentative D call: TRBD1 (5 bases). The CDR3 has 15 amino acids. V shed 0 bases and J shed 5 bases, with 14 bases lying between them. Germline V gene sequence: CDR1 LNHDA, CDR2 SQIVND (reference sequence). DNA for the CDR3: TGTGCCAGTAGTATAGAGGCAGGGCCAGGTGACGAGCAGTACTTC. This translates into CASSIEAGPGDEQYF.

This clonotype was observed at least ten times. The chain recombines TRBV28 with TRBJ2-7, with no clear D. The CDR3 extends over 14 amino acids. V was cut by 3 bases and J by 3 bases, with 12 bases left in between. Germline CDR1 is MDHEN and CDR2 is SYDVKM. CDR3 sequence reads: CASSLVSSYYEQYF. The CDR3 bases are TGTGCCAGCAGTTTGGTGAGCAGTTACTACGAGCAGTACTTC.

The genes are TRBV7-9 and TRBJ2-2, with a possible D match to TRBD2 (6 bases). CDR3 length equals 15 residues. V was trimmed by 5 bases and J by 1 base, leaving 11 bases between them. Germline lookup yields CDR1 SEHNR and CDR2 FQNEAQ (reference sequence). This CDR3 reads CASSRSGLNTGELFF. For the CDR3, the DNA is TGTGCCAGCAGCCGTAGCGGATTGAACACCGGGGAGCTGTTTTTT.